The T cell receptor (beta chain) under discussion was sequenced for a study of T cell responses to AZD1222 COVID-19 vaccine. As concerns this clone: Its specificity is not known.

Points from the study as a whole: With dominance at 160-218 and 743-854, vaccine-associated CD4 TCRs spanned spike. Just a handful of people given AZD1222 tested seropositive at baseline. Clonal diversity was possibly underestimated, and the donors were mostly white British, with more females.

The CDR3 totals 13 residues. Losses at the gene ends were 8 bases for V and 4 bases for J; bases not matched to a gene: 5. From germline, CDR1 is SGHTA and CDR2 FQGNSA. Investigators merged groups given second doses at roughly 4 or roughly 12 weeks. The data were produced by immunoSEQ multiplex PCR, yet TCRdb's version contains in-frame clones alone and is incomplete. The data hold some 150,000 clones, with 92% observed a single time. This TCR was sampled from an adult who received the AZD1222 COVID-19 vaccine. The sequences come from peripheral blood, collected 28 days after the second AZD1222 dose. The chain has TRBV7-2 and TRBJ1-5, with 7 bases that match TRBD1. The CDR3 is CASRDSLNQPQHF. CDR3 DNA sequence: TGTGCCAGCCGGGACAGCTTAAATCAGCCCCAGCATTTT. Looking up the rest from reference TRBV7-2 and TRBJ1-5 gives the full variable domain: GAGVSQSPSNKVTEKGKDVELRCDPISGHTALYWYRQSLGQGLEFLIYFQGNSAPDKSGLPSDRFSAERTGGSVSTLTIQRTQQEDSAVYLCASRDSLNQPQHFGDGTRLSIL.